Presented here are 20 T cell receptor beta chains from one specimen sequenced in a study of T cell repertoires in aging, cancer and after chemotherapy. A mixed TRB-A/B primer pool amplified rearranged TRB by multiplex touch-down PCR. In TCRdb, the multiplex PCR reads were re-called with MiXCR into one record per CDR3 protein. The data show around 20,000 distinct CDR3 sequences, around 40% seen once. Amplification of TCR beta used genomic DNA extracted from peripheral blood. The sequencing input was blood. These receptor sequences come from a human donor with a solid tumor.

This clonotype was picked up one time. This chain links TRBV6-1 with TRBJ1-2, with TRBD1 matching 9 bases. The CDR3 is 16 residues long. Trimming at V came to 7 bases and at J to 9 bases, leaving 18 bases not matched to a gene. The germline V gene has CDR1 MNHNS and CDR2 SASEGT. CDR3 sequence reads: CASNPPQGQGRDSYTF. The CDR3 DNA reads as TGTGCCAGCAACCCCCCCCAGGGACAGGGCCGTGATAGCTACACCTTC.

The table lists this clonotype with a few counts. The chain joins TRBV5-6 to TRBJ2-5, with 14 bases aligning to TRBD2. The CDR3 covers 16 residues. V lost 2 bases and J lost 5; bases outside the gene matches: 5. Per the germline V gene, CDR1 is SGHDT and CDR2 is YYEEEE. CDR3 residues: CASSFGLAGGWETQYF. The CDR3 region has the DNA TGTGCCAGCAGCTTCGGACTAGCGGGAGGCTGGGAGACCCAGTACTTC.

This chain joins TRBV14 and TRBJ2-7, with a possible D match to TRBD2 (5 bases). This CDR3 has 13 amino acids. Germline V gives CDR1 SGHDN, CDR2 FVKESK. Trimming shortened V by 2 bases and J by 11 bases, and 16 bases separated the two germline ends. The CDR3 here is CASSQSGPTREYF. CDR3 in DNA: TGTGCCAGCAGCCAATCCGGCCCTACGAGGGAGTACTTC.

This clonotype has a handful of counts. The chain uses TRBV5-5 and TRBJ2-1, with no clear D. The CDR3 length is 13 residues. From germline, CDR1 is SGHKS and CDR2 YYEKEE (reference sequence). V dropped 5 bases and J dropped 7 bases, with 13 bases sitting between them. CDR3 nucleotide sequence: TGTGCCAGCAGTTCCACAGCAGTGAATGAGCAGTTCTTC. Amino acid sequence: CASSSTAVNEQFF. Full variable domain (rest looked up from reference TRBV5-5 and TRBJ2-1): DAGVTQSPTHLIKTRGQQVTLRCSPISGHKSVSWYQQVLGQGPQFIFQYYEKEERGRGNFPDRFSARQFPNYSSELNVNALLLGDSALYLCASSSTAVNEQFFGPGTRLTVL.

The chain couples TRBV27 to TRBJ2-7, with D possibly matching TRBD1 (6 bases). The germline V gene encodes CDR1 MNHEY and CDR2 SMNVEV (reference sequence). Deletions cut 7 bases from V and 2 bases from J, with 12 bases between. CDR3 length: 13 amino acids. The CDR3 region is CASNPTGTYEQYF. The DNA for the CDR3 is TGTGCCAGCAACCCCACAGGGACCTACGAGCAGTACTTC.

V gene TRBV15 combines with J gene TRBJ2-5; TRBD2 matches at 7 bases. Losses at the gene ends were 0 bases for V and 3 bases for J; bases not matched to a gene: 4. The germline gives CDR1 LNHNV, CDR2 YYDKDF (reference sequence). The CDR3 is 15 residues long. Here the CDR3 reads CATSRDGGGKETQYF. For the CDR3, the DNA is TGTGCCACCAGCAGAGATGGGGGGGGAAAAGAGACCCAGTACTTC.

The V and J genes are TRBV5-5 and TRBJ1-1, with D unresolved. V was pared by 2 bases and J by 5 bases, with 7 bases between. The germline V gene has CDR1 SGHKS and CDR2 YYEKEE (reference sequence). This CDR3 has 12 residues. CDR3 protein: CASSLGKTEAFF. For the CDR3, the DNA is TGTGCCAGCAGCTTAGGGAAGACTGAAGCTTTCTTT.

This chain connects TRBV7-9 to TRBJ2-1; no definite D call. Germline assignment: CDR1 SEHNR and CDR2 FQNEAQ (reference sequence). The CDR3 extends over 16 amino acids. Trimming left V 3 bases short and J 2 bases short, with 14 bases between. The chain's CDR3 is CASSLGSTLPYNEQFF. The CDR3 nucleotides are TGTGCCAGCAGCTTGGGCAGTACCCTGCCCTACAATGAGCAGTTCTTC.

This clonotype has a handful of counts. The CDR3 bases are TGTGCCTGGAGACTAGCGGGAGATATAGATACGCAGTATTTT. Translation: CAWRLAGDIDTQYF. The chain carries TRBV30 and TRBJ2-3; 11 bases map to TRBD2. The CDR3 length is 14 residues. The junction had 4 bases not matched to a gene; V was cut back by 3 bases and J by 5 bases. CDR1 GTSNPN and CDR2 SVGIG come from the germline V gene (reference sequence).

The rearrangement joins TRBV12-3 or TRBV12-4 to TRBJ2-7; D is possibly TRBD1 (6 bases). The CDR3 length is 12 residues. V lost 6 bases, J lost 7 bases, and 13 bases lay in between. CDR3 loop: CASSRTDLEQYF. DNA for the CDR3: TGTGCCAGCAGCAGGACAGACTTGGAGCAGTACTTC.

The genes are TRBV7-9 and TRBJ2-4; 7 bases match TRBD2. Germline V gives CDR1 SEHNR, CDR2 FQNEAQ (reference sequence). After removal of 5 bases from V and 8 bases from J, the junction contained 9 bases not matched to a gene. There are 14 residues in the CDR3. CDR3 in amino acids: CASSPPGRGDIQYF. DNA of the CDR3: TGTGCCAGCAGCCCCCCGGGACGGGGGGACATTCAGTACTTC.

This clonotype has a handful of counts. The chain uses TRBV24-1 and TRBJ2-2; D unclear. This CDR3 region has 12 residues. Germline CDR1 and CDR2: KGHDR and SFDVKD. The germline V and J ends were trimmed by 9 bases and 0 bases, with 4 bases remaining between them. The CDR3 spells CATWANTGELFF. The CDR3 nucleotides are TGTGCCACCTGGGCGAACACCGGGGAGCTGTTTTTT.

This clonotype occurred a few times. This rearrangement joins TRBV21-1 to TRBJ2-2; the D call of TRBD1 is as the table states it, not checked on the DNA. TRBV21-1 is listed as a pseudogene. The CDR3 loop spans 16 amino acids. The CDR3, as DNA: TGTGCCAGCAGCGCCCGGGAAGGGTGGAACACCGGGGAGCTGTTTTTT. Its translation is CASSAREGWNTGELFF.

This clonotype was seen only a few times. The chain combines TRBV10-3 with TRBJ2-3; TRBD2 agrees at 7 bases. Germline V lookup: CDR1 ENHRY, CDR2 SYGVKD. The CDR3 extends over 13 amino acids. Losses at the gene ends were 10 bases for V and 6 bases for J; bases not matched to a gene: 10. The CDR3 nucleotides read TGTGCCACCCGACGTAGGGAGGGGGATACGCAGTATTTT. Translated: CATRRREGDTQYF.

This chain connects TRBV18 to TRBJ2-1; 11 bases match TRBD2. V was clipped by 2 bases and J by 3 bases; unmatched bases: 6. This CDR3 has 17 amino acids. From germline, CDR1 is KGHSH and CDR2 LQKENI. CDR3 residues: CASSPSTSGSFYNEQFF. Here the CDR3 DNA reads TGTGCCAGCTCACCAAGCACTAGCGGGAGTTTCTACAATGAGCAGTTCTTC.

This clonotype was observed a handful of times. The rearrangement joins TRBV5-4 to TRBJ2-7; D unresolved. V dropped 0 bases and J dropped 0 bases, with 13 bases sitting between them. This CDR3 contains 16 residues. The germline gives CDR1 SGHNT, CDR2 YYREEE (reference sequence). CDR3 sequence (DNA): TGTGCCAGCAGCTTGGCCGTGGGGTCTAGCTCCTACGAGCAGTACTTC. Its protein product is CASSLAVGSSSYEQYF. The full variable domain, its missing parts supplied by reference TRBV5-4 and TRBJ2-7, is ETGVTQSPTHLIKTRGQQVTLRCSSQSGHNTVSWYQQALGQGPQFIFQYYREEENGRGNFPPRFSGLQFPNYSSELNVNALELDDSALYLCASSLAVGSSSYEQYFGPGTRLTVT.

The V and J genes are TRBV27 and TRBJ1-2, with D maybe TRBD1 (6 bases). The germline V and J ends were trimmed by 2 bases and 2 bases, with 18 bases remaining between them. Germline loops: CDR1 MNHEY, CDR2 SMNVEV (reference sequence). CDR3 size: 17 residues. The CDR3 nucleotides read TGTGCCAGCAGTTTAAGGCCCGGATCAGGGGCGAACTATGGCTACACCTTC. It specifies CASSLRPGSGANYGYTF.

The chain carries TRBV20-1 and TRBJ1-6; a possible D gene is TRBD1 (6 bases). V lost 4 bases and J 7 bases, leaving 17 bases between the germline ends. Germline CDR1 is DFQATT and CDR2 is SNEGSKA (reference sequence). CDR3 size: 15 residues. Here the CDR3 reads CSATKWTVGNSPLHF. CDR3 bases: TGCAGTGCTACCAAGTGGACAGTGGGGAATTCACCCCTCCACTTT.

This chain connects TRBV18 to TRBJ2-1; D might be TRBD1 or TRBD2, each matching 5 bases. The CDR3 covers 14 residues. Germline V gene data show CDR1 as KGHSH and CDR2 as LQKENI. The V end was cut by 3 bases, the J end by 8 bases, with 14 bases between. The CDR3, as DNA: TGTGCCAGCTCACCGCGTGAGGGGTACGATGAGCAGTTCTTC. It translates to CASSPREGYDEQFF.

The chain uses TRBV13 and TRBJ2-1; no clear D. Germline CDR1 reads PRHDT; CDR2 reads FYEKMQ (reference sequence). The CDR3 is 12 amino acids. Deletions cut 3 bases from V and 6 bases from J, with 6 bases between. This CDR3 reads CASSFESNEQFF. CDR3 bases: TGTGCCAGCAGCTTTGAGAGCAATGAGCAGTTCTTC.